This T cell receptor (beta chain) stems from a study of shared clonotypes between healthy human individuals. Turning to the study itself: Aged 18 to 49, the donors were a couple of women and a few men.

In the case of this clone: Antigen specificity is unknown. Other DNA sequences in the same sample also yield this CDR3.

General study findings and limits: Sharing across several donors was seen in 4% to 5.5% of naive CD4 clonotypes. Clonotype sharing among donors likely depends on sequencing depth.

Trimming shortened V by 3 bases and J by 4 bases, and 4 bases separated the two germline ends. Germline V CDR1 and CDR2: MDHEN, SYDVKM. The CDR3 has 12 amino acids. The assay ran at deep level. Data came from immunoSEQ multiplex PCR; TCRdb stores just in-frame clones and leaves some out. The sample records roughly 1,100,000 clones, roughly 75% being singletons. Sequences were obtained from memory CD4+ T cells sorted from blood. As for subset: CD45RA-negative fraction. The source is a man between 18 and 35 years old in good health. This chain joins TRBV28 and TRBJ1-5, with D hard to call. In nucleotides, the CDR3 is TGTGCCAGCAGTTTTTTGAATCAGCCCCAGCATTTT. Translation: CASSFLNQPQHF. The full variable domain, with the rest looked up from reference TRBV28 and TRBJ1-5, is DVKVTQSSRYLVKRTGEKVFLECVQDMDHENMFWYRQDPGLGLRLIYFSYDVKMKEKGDIPEGYSVSREKKERFSLILESASTNQTSMYLCASSFLNQPQHFGDGTRLSIL.